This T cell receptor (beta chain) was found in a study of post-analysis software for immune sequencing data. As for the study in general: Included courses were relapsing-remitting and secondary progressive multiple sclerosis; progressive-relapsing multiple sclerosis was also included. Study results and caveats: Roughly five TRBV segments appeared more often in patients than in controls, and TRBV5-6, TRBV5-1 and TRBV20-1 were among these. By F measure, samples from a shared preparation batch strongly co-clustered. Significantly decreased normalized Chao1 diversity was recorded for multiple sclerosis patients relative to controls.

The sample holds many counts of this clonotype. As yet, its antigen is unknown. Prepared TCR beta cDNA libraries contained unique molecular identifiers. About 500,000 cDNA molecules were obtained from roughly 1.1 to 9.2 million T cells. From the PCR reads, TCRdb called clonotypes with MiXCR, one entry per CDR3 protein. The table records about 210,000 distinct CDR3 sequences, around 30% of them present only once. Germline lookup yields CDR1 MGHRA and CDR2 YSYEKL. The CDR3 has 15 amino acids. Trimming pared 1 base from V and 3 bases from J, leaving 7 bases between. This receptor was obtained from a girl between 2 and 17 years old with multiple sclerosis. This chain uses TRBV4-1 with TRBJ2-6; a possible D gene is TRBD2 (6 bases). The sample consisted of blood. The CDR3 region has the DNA TGCGCCAGCAGCCAAGGGGGACTTGGGGCCAACGTCCTGACTTTC. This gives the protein CASSQGGLGANVLTF.